Listed below are T cell receptor beta chains from one sample, sequenced in a study of CD8 T cells in ankylosing spondylitis. TCRdb redid the calling of the 5' RACE reads with MiXCR, one entry per CDR3 protein. This table holds approximately 540,000 distinct CDR3 sequences, about 12% found once. Sequenced material: blood, either unsorted or a sorted T cell fraction (not recorded which). These receptors all stem from a male donor with ankylosing spondylitis. The CDR3 runs from the conserved cysteine through the conserved F or W. D genes are given only for firm matches. Size is omitted from some rows. Given values are once, few, many or a class for expanded clones.

v_call,clone_size,d_call,j_call,cdr3_nt,cdr3_aa
TRBV7-2,many,TRBD2,TRBJ2-7,TGTGCCAGCAGCTTGAGCGGGAGCGGGTACGAGCAGTACTTC,CASSLSGSGYEQYF
TRBV4-1,-,TRBD2,TRBJ2-1,TGCGCCAGCAGCCAGATGACTAGCGGGAACGATGAGCAGTTCTTC,CASSQMTSGNDEQFF
TRBV11-2,many,TRBD1,TRBJ2-7,TGTGCCAGCAGCTATGACAGGGTTTCCGTGACTTACGAGCAGTACTTC,CASSYDRVSVTYEQYF
TRBV2,many,-,TRBJ2-5,TGTGCCAGCAGCGGGGACTACCAAGAGACCCAGTACTTC,CASSGDYQETQYF
TRBV12-3/TRBV12-4,many,-,TRBJ1-6,TGTGCCAGCAGTCTGGAGGTGAATTCACCCCTCCACTTT,CASSLEVNSPLHF
TRBV3-1,-,-,TRBJ2-3,TGTGCCAGCAGCTACTTTGGACGTCGTTCTAGCACAGATACGCAGTATTTT,CASSYFGRRSSTDTQYF
TRBV5-1,-,-,TRBJ2-1,TGCGCCAGCAGCTTGGGAACGGTGCCCAATGAGCAGTTCTTC,CASSLGTVPNEQFF
TRBV18,-,-,TRBJ2-2,TGTGCCAGCCGGGCCTCCGGGGAGCTGTTTTTT,CASRASGELFF
TRBV29-1,many,TRBD1,TRBJ1-2,TGCAGCGTGGGGACAGGGACGGGCTATGGCTACACCTTC,CSVGTGTGYGYTF
TRBV7-8,many,-,TRBJ2-3,TGTGCCACCAAGAAGCTTAGCGGCACAGATACGCAGTATTTT,CATKKLSGTDTQYF
TRBV5-1,many,TRBD1,TRBJ2-2,TGCGCCAGCATGAGGACAGGGGACACCGGGGAGCTGTTTTTT,CASMRTGDTGELFF
TRBV11-2,many,-,TRBJ2-1,TGTGCCAGCAGCCTATTAGGCAGGGTGGATGAGCAGTTCTTC,CASSLLGRVDEQFF
TRBV10-3,few,-,TRBJ2-1,TGTGCCATCAGTGTTATCACCAACTCCTACAATGAGCAGTTCTTC,CAISVITNSYNEQFF
TRBV30,few,TRBD1,TRBJ1-4,TGTGCCTGGTCGACAGGGGGCAGCGAAAAACTGTTTTTT,CAWSTGGSEKLFF
TRBV2,few,TRBD2,TRBJ2-7,TGTGCCAGCAGTGCCCCTGCAGCGGGAGCCTACGAGCAGTACTTC,CASSAPAAGAYEQYF
TRBV12-3/TRBV12-4,-,TRBD2,TRBJ2-5,TGTGCCAGCAGTTTAGGGGTTAGCGGGCAAGAGACCCAGTACTTC,CASSLGVSGQETQYF
TRBV6-2/TRBV6-3,few,-,TRBJ1-5,TGTGCCAGCAGTCCAGGAGGGCTTCGGCCCCAGCATTTT,CASSPGGLRPQHF
TRBV20-1,-,TRBD1,TRBJ2-1,TGCAGTGCCGGGGCCCCGGGACAGGGGGCTTACAATGAGCAGTTCTTC,CSAGAPGQGAYNEQFF
TRBV20-1,few,TRBD1,TRBJ1-3,TGCAGTGCTACGGACAGGGGGCCTGTAAACACCATATATTTT,CSATDRGPVNTIYF
TRBV20-1,many,TRBD2,TRBJ2-3,TGCAGCCTTAAAGGCGGGAGGGCCTCAGATACGCAGTATTTT,CSLKGGRASDTQYF
TRBV5-1,many,TRBD1,TRBJ2-7,TGCGCCAGCAGCCTAACGGGACAGGGGGTGGAGCAGTACTTC,CASSLTGQGVEQYF
TRBV5-1,-,TRBD1,TRBJ2-2,TGCGCCAGCAGCTCCCGGGGACAGGTCACGAACACCGGGGAGCTGTTTTTT,CASSSRGQVTNTGELFF
TRBV19,few,-,TRBJ1-5,TGTGCCAGTGGGCCAACAGGGCGGCAGCCCCAGCATTTT,CASGPTGRQPQHF
TRBV5-1,many,-,TRBJ2-2,TGCGCCACCCAACAGGCCGGCGGCACCGGGGAGCTGTTTTTT,CATQQAGGTGELFF
TRBV20-1,-,-,TRBJ2-1,TGCAGTGCTACCAAGGGGGGCTCCTACAATGAGCAGTTCTTC,CSATKGGSYNEQFF
TRBV6-5,many,TRBD2,TRBJ2-3,TGTGCCAGCAGTTACTCTTCCGGGACTAGCGGGAGTTCTAGAAATACGCAGTATTTT,CASSYSSGTSGSSRNTQYF
TRBV12-3/TRBV12-4,few,TRBD1,TRBJ1-2,TGTGCCAGCAGTTTAGCTATGGGACAGGGGGCCTGGGGCTACACCTTC,CASSLAMGQGAWGYTF
TRBV20-1,-,-,TRBJ1-2,TGCAGTGCACCACGGGGGCTCACTATTGGCTACACCTTC,CSAPRGLTIGYTF
TRBV7-2,-,TRBD2,TRBJ2-1,TGTGCCAGCAGCTTATCTATACTAGCGGGAGGGCGGGATGAGCAGTTCTTC,CASSLSILAGGRDEQFF
TRBV12-3/TRBV12-4,many,-,TRBJ1-5,TGTGCCAGCAGTTTATCGGTGGGGCCCCAGCATTTT,CASSLSVGPQHF
TRBV10-2,-,-,TRBJ1-1,TGCGCCAGCAGTGAGATCGGTGATGGAGCTTTCTTT,CASSEIGDGAFF
TRBV29-1,few,-,TRBJ1-2,TGCAGCGTTGACAGGGGAATTAACTATGGCTACACCTTC,CSVDRGINYGYTF
TRBV10-2,few,TRBD2,TRBJ2-7,TGCGCCAGCAGGGGACTAGCGGGAGGTCTCTGGGAGCAGTACTTC,CASRGLAGGLWEQYF
TRBV4-1,many,-,TRBJ1-1,TGCGCCAGCAGCCAAGTAGGTACGAACACTGAAGCTTTCTTT,CASSQVGTNTEAFF
TRBV7-9,many,-,TRBJ2-5,TGTGCCAGCAGCTCGAAGGGGGGAATCCAAGAGACCCAGTACTTC,CASSSKGGIQETQYF
TRBV10-3,many,-,TRBJ2-6,TGTGCCATCAGTGCAGGGGCTGGGGCCAACGTCCTGACTTTC,CAISAGAGANVLTF
TRBV12-3/TRBV12-4,many,TRBD2,TRBJ2-3,TGTGCCAGCAGTCCCCGTCGGGAGGGAATTGATACGCAGTATTTT,CASSPRREGIDTQYF
TRBV12-3/TRBV12-4,many,-,TRBJ1-3,TGTGCCAGCAGTTTCCCCCCATTACCTGGAAACACCATATATTTT,CASSFPPLPGNTIYF
TRBV20-1,few,TRBD1,TRBJ2-5,TGCAGTGCCGGGACAGGGGCAGAGACCCAGTACTTC,CSAGTGAETQYF
TRBV7-2,few,TRBD2,TRBJ2-3,TGTGCCAGCAGCAACAGACTAGCGTCTAGCACAGATACGCAGTATTTT,CASSNRLASSTDTQYF